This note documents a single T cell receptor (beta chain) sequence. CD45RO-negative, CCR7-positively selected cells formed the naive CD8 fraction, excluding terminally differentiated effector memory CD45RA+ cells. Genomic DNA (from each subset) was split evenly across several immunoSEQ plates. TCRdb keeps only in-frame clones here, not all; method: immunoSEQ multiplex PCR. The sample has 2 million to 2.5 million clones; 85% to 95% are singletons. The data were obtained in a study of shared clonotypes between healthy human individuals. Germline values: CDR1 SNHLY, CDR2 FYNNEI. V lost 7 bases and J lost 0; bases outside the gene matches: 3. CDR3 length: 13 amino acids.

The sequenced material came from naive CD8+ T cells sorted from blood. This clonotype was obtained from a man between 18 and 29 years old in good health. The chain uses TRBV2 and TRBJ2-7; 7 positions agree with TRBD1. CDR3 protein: CASNRGVSYEQYF. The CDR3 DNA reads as TGTGCCAGCAACAGGGGAGTCTCCTACGAGCAGTACTTC.